What follows are 21 T cell receptor beta chains derived from one specimen sequenced in a study of control samples from healthy donors and cancer patients. Clones were sequenced by immunoSEQ multiplex PCR, and TCRdb holds only the in-frame ones, with some missing. This sample has under 70,000 clones; about 90% occur once, and the top ten carry roughly 13%. Sequencing was performed on PBMCs. The receptors derive from a man aged 55 to 69 with head and neck cancer.

This chain links TRBV30 with TRBJ1-1; tentatively, D is TRBD1 (6 bases). Germline CDR1 reads GTSNPN; CDR2 reads SVGIG (reference sequence). The V end was cut by 4 bases, the J end by 8 bases, with 11 bases between. This CDR3 has 11 residues. The chain's CDR3 is CAWTQQGEAFF. The CDR3 coding sequence is TGTGCCTGGACCCAACAGGGAGAAGCTTTCTTT.

The rearrangement joins TRBV7-9 to TRBJ2-2, with D uncertain. The CDR3 contains 16 residues. Germline lookup yields CDR1 SEHNR and CDR2 FQNEAQ (reference sequence). The V end was cut by 8 bases, the J end by 1 base, with 17 bases between. CDR3 nucleotides: TGTGCCAGCGCCAAAGCCCCCAACTTGAACACCGGGGAGCTGTTTTTT. Translating gives CASAKAPNLNTGELFF.

The chain has TRBV6-6 and TRBJ2-7, with D possibly being TRBD1 or TRBD2 (6 bases each). The germline V and J ends were trimmed by 0 bases and 5 bases, with 14 bases remaining between them. Germline V gene sequence: CDR1 MNHNY, CDR2 SVGAGI (reference sequence). This CDR3 spans 15 amino acids. CDR3 in amino acids: CASSYSPRGGHEQYF. The DNA of the CDR3 is TGTGCCAGCAGTTACTCCCCTAGAGGGGGGCACGAGCAGTACTTC.

The chain employs TRBV7-2 and TRBJ2-6; D call uncertain. From germline, CDR1 is SGHTA and CDR2 FQGNSA. V was pared by 2 bases and J by 4 bases, with 15 bases between. The CDR3 is made up of 17 amino acids. CDR3 nucleotide sequence: TGTGCCAGCAGCTTAAATAACCCATCGAGGGGGGCCAACGTCCTGACTTTC. Translated, it gives CASSLNNPSRGANVLTF.

V is TRBV29-1 and J is TRBJ1-4; D remains unclear. The V end was cut by 2 bases, the J end by 9 bases, with 7 bases between. The CDR3 totals 11 residues. Per germline, CDR1 SQVTM and CDR2 ANQGSEA. The CDR3 DNA is TGCAGCGTTGAACCCGTCCAAAAACTGTTTTTT. It translates to CSVEPVQKLFF. The entire variable domain, with the rest obtained from reference TRBV29-1 and TRBJ1-4, is as follows: SAVISQKPSRDICQRGTSLTIQCQVDSQVTMMFWYRQQPGQSLTLIATANQGSEATYESGFVIDKFPISRPNLTFSTLTVSNMSPEDSSIYLCSVEPVQKLFFGSGTQLSVL.

The genes are TRBV2 and TRBJ2-5; D assignment may be TRBD1 or TRBD2 (5 bases each). The germline CDR1 and CDR2 sequences are SNHLY and FYNNEI. The CDR3 loop spans 12 amino acids. Trimming cost V 9 bases and J 0 bases, with 8 bases left between them. CDR3 sequence: CASRGDQETQYF. The CDR3 bases are TGTGCCAGTCGGGGCGACCAAGAGACCCAGTACTTC.

The J gene is TRBJ2-6, the V gene TRBV6-2 or TRBV6-3; TRBD2 matches 9 bases. V gave up 0 bases and J gave up 0 bases; unmatched junction bases: 6. There are 19 residues in the CDR3. Germline CDR1 and CDR2: MNHEY and SVGEGT. Written as DNA, the CDR3 is TGTGCCAGCAGTTACTCGGCGGGGGGGTCATACTCTGGGGCCAACGTCCTGACTTTC. It codes for CASSYSAGGSYSGANVLTF.

The gene calls are TRBV30 and TRBJ2-5; D is ambiguous. CDR1 is GTSNPN, CDR2 SVGIG, per germline (reference sequence). V lost 2 bases and J 5 bases, leaving 9 bases between the germline ends. The CDR3 has 12 amino acids. In DNA, the CDR3 is TGTGCCTGGAGTAAAGGCCCTGAGACCCAGTACTTC. Amino acid sequence: CAWSKGPETQYF.

The DNA for the CDR3 is TGTGCCAGCACCGTTATAGTCGGATCCTACGAGCAGTACTTC. Its translation: CASTVIVGSYEQYF. The chain is built from TRBV6-5 and TRBJ2-7; D call uncertain. The CDR3 has 14 residues. CDR1 MNHEY and CDR2 SVGAGI come from the germline V gene. V was pared by 7 bases and J by 1 base, with 14 bases between.

The V gene is TRBV4-2, the J gene TRBJ2-7; perhaps D is TRBD1 or TRBD2 (5 bases each). Trimming stripped 3 bases from V and 2 bases from J, with 11 bases between. Germline CDR1 LGHNA, CDR2 YNFKEQ. This CDR3 is 14 amino acids long. DNA for the CDR3: TGTGCCAGCAGCCACCCGGGACCGACCTACGAGCAGTACTTC. As protein: CASSHPGPTYEQYF.

The CDR3 coding sequence is TGTGCCAGCAGTACTTCCGGGATTCACAATGAGCAGTTCTTC. Protein product: CASSTSGIHNEQFF. This rearrangement joins TRBV13 to TRBJ2-1; possibly TRBD2 for D (5 bases). The germline gives CDR1 PRHDT, CDR2 FYEKMQ (reference sequence). The CDR3 spans 14 residues. V shed 6 bases and J shed 5 bases, with 14 bases lying between them.

The J gene is TRBJ1-1, the V gene TRBV29-1, with D unclear. Trimming shortened V by 6 bases and J by 1 base, and 12 bases separated the two germline ends. Germline CDR1 and CDR2: SQVTM and ANQGSEA. The CDR3 length is 13 residues. The CDR3 DNA sequence: TGCAGCGTGGAACTGACCCCGAACACTGAAGCTTTCTTT. Its protein is CSVELTPNTEAFF.

The rearrangement joins TRBV20-1 to TRBJ1-5, with TRBD1 matching 7 bases. The germline CDR1 and CDR2 sequences are DFQATT and SNEGSKA (reference sequence). The length of the CDR3 is 12 residues. J gave up 5 bases and V 3 bases, and 1 base lay outside the gene matches. CDR3 residues: CSASQGDQPQHF. In DNA form, the CDR3 reads TGCAGTGCTAGTCAGGGGGATCAGCCCCAGCATTTT.

This clone has a single count. The V call is TRBV7-2, the J call TRBJ2-3, with D possibly being TRBD2 (7 bases). The CDR3 length is 15 residues. Germline V gives CDR1 SGHTA, CDR2 FQGNSA. Between the trimmed V and J ends, which lost 3 bases and 5 bases, there was a span of 15 bases. The DNA of the CDR3 is TGTGCCAGCAGCTTCGACGGGGGGCGGGTAGATACGCAGTATTTT. This sequence encodes CASSFDGGRVDTQYF.

The chain recombines TRBV18 with TRBJ1-1; D is undetermined. Per germline, CDR1 KGHSH and CDR2 LQKENI. Trimming took off 2 bases at V and 0 bases at J, with 13 bases between the two ends. The CDR3 extends over 16 amino acids. CDR3 in amino acids: CASSPNSDNMNTEAFF. The CDR3 DNA sequence: TGTGCCAGCTCACCAAATTCCGATAACATGAACACTGAAGCTTTCTTT.

As to this clone: The same CDR3 is also encoded by other DNA sequences in this sample. This chain links TRBV28 with TRBJ2-3, with 7 bases aligning to TRBD1. CDR1 MDHEN and CDR2 SYDVKM come from the germline V gene. Germline trimming cut 9 bases from V and 3 bases from J; bases unmatched to any gene: 15. The CDR3 loop spans 16 amino acids. CDR3 bases: TGTGCCAGTAGAACCCCACGGGACAGCTTGACAGATACGCAGTATTTT. Translated, it gives CASRTPRDSLTDTQYF.

The chain joins TRBV6-5 to TRBJ2-7; tentatively, D is TRBD2 (5 bases). The germline V and J ends were trimmed by 7 bases and 2 bases, with 18 bases remaining between them. From germline, CDR1 is MNHEY and CDR2 SVGAGI. The CDR3 length is 15 residues. The CDR3 sequence: CASTGGPGATYEQYF. The DNA for the CDR3 is TGTGCCAGCACCGGCGGGCCCGGTGCGACCTACGAGCAGTACTTC.

The sample holds a few counts of this clone. This sequence joins TRBV19 and TRBJ2-7; 8 bases are shared with TRBD1. There are 15 residues in the CDR3. Germline CDR1 and CDR2: LNHDA and SQIVND (reference sequence). V dropped 3 bases and J dropped 7; count of bases not matched to a gene: 11. The CDR3 region has the DNA TGTGCCAGTAGTATTACAGGACAGGGATCGTGGGAGCAGTACTTC. Translation gives CASSITGQGSWEQYF. Based on the CDR3 plus reference TRBV19 and TRBJ2-7, the full variable domain is DGGITQSPKYLFRKEGQNVTLSCEQNLNHDAMYWYRQDPGQGLRLIYYSQIVNDFQKGDIAEGYSVSREKKESFPLTVTSAQKNPTAFYLCASSITGQGSWEQYFGPGTRLTVT.

CDR3 residues: CASSLATDNAYTF. The CDR3 bases are TGTGCCAGCAGTTTGGCCACCGATAATGCCTACACCTTC. The J gene is TRBJ1-2, the V gene TRBV12-3 or TRBV12-4; D gene uncertain. V lost 3 bases and J 10 bases, leaving 15 bases between the germline ends. The CDR3 covers 13 residues.

This clone was seen just once. CDR3 DNA: TGCGCCCTACGGACAGGGGGCTCTTATGAGCGACCCCAGCATTTT. Encoded protein: CALRTGGSYERPQHF. This chain links TRBV10-1 with TRBJ1-5; 11 nucleotides match TRBD1. J lost 10 bases, V lost 11 bases, and 16 bases had no gene match. Per germline, CDR1 WNHNN and CDR2 SYGVQD (reference sequence). The CDR3 extends over 15 amino acids.

The chain carries TRBV6-5 and TRBJ1-1; 7 nucleotides align to TRBD1. CDR3 length: 16 amino acids. V lost 0 bases, J lost 1 base, and 5 bases stayed unmatched. Germline CDR1 MNHEY, CDR2 SVGAGI. The CDR3 sequence: CASSYSVAGGNTEAFF. The CDR3 DNA reads TGTGCCAGCAGTTACTCGGTGGCAGGGGGGAACACTGAAGCTTTCTTT.